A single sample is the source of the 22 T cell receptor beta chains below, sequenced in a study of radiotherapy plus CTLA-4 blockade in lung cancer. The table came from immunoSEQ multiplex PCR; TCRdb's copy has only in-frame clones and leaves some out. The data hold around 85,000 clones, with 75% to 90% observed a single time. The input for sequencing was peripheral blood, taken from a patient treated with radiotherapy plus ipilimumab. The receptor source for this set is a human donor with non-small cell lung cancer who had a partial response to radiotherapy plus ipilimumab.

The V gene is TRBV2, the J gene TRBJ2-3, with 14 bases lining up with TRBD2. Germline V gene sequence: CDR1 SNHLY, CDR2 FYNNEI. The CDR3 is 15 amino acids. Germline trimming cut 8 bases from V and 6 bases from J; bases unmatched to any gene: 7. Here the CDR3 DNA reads TGTGCCAGCGGACTAGCGGGAGGATTCTCGGATACGCAGTATTTT. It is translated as CASGLAGGFSDTQYF.

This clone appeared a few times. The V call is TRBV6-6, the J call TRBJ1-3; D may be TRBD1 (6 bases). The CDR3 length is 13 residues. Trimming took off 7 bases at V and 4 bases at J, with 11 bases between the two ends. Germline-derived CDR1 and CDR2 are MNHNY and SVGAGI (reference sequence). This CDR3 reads CASNPRGGNTIYF. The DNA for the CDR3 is TGTGCCAGCAACCCCAGGGGAGGAAACACCATATATTTT.

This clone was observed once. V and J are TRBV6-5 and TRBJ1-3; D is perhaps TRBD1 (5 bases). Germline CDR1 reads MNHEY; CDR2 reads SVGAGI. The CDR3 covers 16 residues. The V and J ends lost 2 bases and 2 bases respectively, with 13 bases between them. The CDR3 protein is CASSYARGLTGNTIYF. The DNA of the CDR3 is TGTGCCAGCAGTTACGCAAGGGGATTAACTGGAAACACCATATATTTT.

The CDR3 nucleotides read TGTGCCAGCAGTCTGGGGGCAGGGGGCCTCTACGAGCAGTACTTC. This sequence encodes CASSLGAGGLYEQYF. The chain links TRBV6-5 to TRBJ2-7, with 8 bases identical to TRBD1. Germline assignment: CDR1 MNHEY and CDR2 SVGAGI. V trimming: 5 bases; J trimming: 3 bases; junction bases outside the gene matches: 9. The CDR3 consists of 15 residues.

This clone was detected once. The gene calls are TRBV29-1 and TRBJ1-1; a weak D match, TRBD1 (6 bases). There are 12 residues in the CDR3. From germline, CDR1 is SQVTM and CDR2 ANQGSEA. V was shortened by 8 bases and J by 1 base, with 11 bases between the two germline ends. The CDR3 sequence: CSTGQTNTEAFF. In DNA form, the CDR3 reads TGCAGCACCGGACAGACGAACACTGAAGCTTTCTTT.

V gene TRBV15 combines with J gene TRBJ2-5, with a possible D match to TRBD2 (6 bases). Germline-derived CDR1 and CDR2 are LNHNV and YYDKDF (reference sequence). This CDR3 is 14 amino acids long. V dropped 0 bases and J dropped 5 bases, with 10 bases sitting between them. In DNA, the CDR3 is TGTGCCACCAGCAGAGATCCTGGGAGGGAGACCCAGTACTTC. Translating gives CATSRDPGRETQYF.

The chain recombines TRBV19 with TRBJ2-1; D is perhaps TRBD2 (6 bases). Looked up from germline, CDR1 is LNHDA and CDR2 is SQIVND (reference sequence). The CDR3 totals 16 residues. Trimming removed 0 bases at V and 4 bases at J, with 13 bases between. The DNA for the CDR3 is TGTGCCAGTAGTATAGATGGGAGGCCCTCTTACAATGAGCAGTTCTTC. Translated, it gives CASSIDGRPSYNEQFF.

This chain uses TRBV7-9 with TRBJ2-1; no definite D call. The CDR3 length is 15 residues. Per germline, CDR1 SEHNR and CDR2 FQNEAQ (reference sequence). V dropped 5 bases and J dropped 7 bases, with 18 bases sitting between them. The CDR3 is CASSDDQFRGNEQFF. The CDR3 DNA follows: TGTGCCAGCAGCGACGATCAGTTTCGAGGAAATGAGCAGTTCTTC.

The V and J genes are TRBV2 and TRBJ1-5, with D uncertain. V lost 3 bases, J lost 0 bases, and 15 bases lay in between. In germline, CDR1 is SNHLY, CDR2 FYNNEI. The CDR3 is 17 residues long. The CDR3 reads CASSEVRTLTSNQPQHF. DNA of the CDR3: TGTGCCAGCAGTGAGGTGCGGACTCTCACTAGCAATCAGCCCCAGCATTTT.

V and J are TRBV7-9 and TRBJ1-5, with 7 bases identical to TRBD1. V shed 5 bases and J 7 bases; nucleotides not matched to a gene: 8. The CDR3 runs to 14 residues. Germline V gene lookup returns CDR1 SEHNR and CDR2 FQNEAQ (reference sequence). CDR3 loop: CASSRDSLTQPQHF. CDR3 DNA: TGTGCCAGCAGCCGGGACAGCTTGACCCAGCCCCAGCATTTT.

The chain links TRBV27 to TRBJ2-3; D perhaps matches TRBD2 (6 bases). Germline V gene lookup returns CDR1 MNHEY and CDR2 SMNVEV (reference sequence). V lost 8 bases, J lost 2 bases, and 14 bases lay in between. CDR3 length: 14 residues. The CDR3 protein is CASWDWGTTDTQYF. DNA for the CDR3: TGTGCCAGCTGGGACTGGGGAACCACAGATACGCAGTATTTT.

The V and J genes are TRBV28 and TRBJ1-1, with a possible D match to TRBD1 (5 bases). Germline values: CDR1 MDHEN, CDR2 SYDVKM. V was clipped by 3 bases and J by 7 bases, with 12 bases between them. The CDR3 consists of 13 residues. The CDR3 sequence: CASSLGRVDEAFF. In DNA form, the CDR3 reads TGTGCCAGCAGTTTGGGCAGGGTCGATGAAGCTTTCTTT. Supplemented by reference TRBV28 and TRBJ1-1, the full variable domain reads DVKVTQSSRYLVKRTGEKVFLECVQDMDHENMFWYRQDPGLGLRLIYFSYDVKMKEKGDIPEGYSVSREKKERFSLILESASTNQTSMYLCASSLGRVDEAFFGQGTRLTVV.

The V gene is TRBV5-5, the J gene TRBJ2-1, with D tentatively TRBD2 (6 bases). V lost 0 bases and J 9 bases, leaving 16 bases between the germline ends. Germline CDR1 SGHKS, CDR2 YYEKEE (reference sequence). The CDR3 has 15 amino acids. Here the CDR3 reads CASSLGGTPQFEQFF. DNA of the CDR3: TGTGCCAGCAGCTTGGGGGGGACTCCGCAATTTGAGCAGTTCTTC.

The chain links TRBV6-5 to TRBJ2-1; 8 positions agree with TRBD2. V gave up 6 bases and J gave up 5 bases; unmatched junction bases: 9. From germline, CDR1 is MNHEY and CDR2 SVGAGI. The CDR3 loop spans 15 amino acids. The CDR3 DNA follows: TGTGCCAGCAGGAAACTAGCGGAGGGCCACAATGAGCAGTTCTTC. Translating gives CASRKLAEGHNEQFF.

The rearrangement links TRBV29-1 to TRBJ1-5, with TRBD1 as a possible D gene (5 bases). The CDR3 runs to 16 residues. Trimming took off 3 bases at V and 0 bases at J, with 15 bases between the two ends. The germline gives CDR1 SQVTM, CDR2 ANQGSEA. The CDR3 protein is CSVDLYRCDSNQPQHF. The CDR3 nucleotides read TGCAGCGTTGACCTTTACAGGTGTGATAGCAATCAGCCCCAGCATTTT.

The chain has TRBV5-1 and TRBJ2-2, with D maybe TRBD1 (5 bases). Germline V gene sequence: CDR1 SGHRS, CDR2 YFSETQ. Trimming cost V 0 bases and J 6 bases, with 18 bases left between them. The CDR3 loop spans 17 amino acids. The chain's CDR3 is CASSLGSGIMKAGELFF. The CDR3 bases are TGCGCCAGCAGCTTGGGCTCAGGGATTATGAAGGCCGGGGAGCTGTTTTTT.

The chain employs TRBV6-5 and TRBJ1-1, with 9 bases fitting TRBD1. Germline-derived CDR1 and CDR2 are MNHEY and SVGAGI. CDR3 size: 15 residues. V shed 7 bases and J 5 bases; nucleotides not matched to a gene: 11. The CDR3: CASIRTGGAGTEAFF. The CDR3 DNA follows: TGTGCCAGCATCCGAACAGGGGGCGCGGGGACTGAAGCTTTCTTT.

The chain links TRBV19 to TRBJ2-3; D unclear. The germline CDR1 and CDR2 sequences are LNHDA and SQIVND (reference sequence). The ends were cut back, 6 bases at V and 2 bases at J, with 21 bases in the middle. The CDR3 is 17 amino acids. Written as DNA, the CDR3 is TGTGCCAGTAGCTCAACCAGAGGTTCAGAAGCCACAGATACGCAGTATTTT. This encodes CASSSTRGSEATDTQYF.

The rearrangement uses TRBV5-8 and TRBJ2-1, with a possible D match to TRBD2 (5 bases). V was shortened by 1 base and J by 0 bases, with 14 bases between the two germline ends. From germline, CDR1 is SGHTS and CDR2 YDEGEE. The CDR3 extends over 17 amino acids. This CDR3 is CASSLSWFSGSYNEQFF. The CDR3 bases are TGTGCCAGCAGCTTGTCTTGGTTCAGCGGCTCCTACAATGAGCAGTTCTTC.

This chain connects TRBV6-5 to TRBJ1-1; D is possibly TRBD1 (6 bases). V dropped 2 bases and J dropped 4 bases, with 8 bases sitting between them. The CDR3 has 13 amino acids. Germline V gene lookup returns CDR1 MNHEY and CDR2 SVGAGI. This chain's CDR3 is CASSYKGVTEAFF. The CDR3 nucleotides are TGTGCCAGCAGTTACAAGGGGGTCACTGAAGCTTTCTTT.

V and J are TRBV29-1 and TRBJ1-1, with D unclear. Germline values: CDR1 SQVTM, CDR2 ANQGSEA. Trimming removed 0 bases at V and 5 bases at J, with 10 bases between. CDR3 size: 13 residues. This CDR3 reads CSVEEPRGTEAFF. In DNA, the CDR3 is TGCAGCGTTGAAGAGCCCAGAGGGACTGAAGCTTTCTTT.

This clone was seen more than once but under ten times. CDR3 sequence reads: CASSPDAGYQETQYF. In DNA form, the CDR3 reads TGCGCCAGCAGCCCCGACGCAGGCTACCAAGAGACCCAGTACTTC. V and J are TRBV5-1 and TRBJ2-5; D call uncertain. CDR3 length equals 15 residues. Germline values: CDR1 SGHRS, CDR2 YFSETQ. Between the trimmed V and J ends, which lost 4 bases and 0 bases, there was a span of 13 bases.